Described below is a single T cell receptor beta chain sequence and its context. Assay used: immunoSEQ multiplex PCR; TCRdb lists only in-frame clones, some missing. This sample has 640,000 or so clones, with around 87% found just once. The V gene's germline CDR1 is SGHVS and CDR2 FNYEAQ. The trim removed 4 bases at V and 7 bases at J, leaving 6 bases unmatched. The CDR3 spans 13 residues. The source of the sample is a study of shared T cell receptors in the human thymus. These data were also reused for a study on human thymus T cells. That report adds: Resections were taken during corrective heart surgery, and the thymus tissue came from these. What appeared biased in thymic and blood repertoires was the usage of V and J genes.

V usage is TRBV7-6 and J usage is TRBJ1-2; the match to TRBD1 covers 7 bases. The sample consisted of thymocytes. This receptor was identified in a boy younger than two with a congenital heart defect. The CDR3 DNA is TGTGCCAGCAGCTCAACGACAGGGTTTGGCTACACCTTC. The encoded protein is CASSSTTGFGYTF.